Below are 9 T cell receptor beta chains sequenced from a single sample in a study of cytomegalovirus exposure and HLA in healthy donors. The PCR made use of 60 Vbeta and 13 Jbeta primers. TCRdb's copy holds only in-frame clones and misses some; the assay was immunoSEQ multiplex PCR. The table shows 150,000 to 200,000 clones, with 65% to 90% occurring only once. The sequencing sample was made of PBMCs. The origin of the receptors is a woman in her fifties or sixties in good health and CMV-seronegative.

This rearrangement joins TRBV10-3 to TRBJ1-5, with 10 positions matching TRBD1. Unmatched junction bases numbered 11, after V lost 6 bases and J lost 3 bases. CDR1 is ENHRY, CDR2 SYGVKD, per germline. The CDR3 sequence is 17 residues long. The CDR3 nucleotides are TGTGCCATCAGCCACCCTACCGGGACAGGGGACAATCAGCCCCAGCATTTT. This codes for CAISHPTGTGDNQPQHF.

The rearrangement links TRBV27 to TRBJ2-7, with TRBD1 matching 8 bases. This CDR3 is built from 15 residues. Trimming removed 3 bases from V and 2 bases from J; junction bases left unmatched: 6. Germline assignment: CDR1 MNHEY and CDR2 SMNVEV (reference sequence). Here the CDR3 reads CASSLRDRGTYEQYF. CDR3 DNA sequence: TGTGCCAGCAGTTTGCGAGACAGGGGAACCTACGAGCAGTACTTC.

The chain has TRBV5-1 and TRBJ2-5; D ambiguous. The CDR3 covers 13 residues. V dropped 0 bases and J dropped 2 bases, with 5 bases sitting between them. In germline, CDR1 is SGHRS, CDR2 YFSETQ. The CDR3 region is CASSLVRQETQYF. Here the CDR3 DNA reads TGCGCCAGCAGCTTGGTTAGACAAGAGACCCAGTACTTC.

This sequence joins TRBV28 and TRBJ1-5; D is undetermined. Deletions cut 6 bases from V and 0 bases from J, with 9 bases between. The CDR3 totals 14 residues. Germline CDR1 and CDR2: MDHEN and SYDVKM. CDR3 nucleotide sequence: TGTGCCAGCAGAGCCGAAGTTAGCAATCAGCCCCAGCATTTT. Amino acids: CASRAEVSNQPQHF.

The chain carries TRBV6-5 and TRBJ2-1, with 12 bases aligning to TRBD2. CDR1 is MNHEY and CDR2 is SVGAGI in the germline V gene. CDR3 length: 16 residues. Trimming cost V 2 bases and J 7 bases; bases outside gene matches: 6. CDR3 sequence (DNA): TGTGCCAGCAGTTACGTGGGGCTAGCGGGAGGGAATGAGCAGTTCTTC. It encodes CASSYVGLAGGNEQFF.

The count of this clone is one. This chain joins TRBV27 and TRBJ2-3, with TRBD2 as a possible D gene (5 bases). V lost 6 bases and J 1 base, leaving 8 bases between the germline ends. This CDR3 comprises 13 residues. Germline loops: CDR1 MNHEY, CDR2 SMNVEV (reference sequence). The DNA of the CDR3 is TGTGCCAGCAGACTAGATGGCACAGATACGCAGTATTTT. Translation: CASRLDGTDTQYF.

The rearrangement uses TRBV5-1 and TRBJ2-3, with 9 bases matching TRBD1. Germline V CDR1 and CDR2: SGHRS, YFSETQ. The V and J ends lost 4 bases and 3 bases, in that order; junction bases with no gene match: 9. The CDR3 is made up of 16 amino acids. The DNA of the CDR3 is TGCGCCAGCAGCCCGGGATGGGACAGGGTAACAGATACGCAGTATTTT. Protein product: CASSPGWDRVTDTQYF.

The CDR3 protein is CASSIDRGYNEQFF. The CDR3 DNA is TGTGCCAGCAGTATAGACAGGGGATACAATGAGCAGTTCTTC. The chain links TRBV6-5 to TRBJ2-1, with TRBD1 identical over 8 bases. Germline V CDR1 and CDR2: MNHEY, SVGAGI. The CDR3 is made up of 14 amino acids. V was clipped by 5 bases and J by 4 bases; unmatched bases: 4.

CDR3 DNA: TGTGCCAGCAGCGTAGCCAGATATCCCTACGAGCAGTACTTC. It codes for CASSVARYPYEQYF. The rearrangement links TRBV9 to TRBJ2-7; D is ambiguous. The CDR3 spans 14 residues. V shed 0 bases and J shed 2 bases, with 9 bases lying between them. Germline V gives CDR1 SGDLS, CDR2 YYNGEE.